This is a list of T cell receptor beta chains from one sample in a study of blood T cell repertoires in COVID-19. Repertoires were generated with immunoSEQ multiplex PCR, while TCRdb's copy carries only in-frame clones and drops some. The sample records approximately 360,000 clones, approximately 90% being singletons. What was sequenced was PBMCs or T cells enriched from blood (not recorded which). All receptors derive from a woman in her twenties or thirties with acute COVID-19. The CDR3 runs from the conserved cysteine through the conserved F or W. The D gene is left open where the match is weak. Size tells how often a clone was seen (once, few, many) or the class of an expanded clone, and some rows leave it out.

TRBD2 NA TRBJ2-1 TRBV7-3 CASSTSSGGREDNEQFF TGTGCCAGCAGCACGTCTAGCGGGGGGCGTGAAGACAATGAGCAGTTCTTC
NA NA TRBJ1-4 TRBV4-2 CASSQVDRGPVEKLFF TGTGCCAGCAGCCAGGTAGATAGGGGCCCGGTCGAAAAACTGTTTTTT
NA NA TRBJ2-1 TRBV5-1 CASSVSGSYNEQFF TGCGCCAGCAGCGTTAGCGGATCCTACAATGAGCAGTTCTTC
NA NA TRBJ1-2 TRBV7-2 CASSPQGKTNYGYTF TGTGCCAGCAGCCCTCAGGGCAAAACTAACTATGGCTACACCTTC
TRBD1 NA TRBJ2-2 TRBV18 CASSPQGALAGELFF TGTGCCAGCTCACCCCAGGGGGCGCTCGCCGGGGAGCTGTTTTTT
NA once TRBJ1-3 TRBV7-8 CASSRDFNRAGNTIYF TGTGCCAGCAGCCGAGATTTTAACAGGGCTGGAAACACCATATATTTT
NA NA TRBJ2-1 TRBV13 CASSLEQGFNNEQFF TGTGCCAGCAGCTTAGAACAGGGTTTCAACAATGAGCAGTTCTTC
TRBD1 NA TRBJ2-7 TRBV15 CATSRVGQGPSYEQYF TGTGCCACCAGCAGGGTAGGACAGGGGCCCTCCTACGAGCAGTACTTC
NA NA TRBJ1-4 TRBV28 CASSPDTINEKLFF TGTGCCAGCAGTCCTGACACCATTAATGAAAAACTGTTTTTT
TRBD1 NA TRBJ2-7 TRBV18 CASSLTPGQGYEQYF TGTGCCAGCTCACTCACACCGGGACAGGGCTACGAGCAGTACTTC
NA NA TRBJ1-6 TRBV2 CASIAPGNNSPLHF TGTGCCAGCATCGCCCCAGGGAATAATTCACCCCTCCACTTT
TRBD1 NA TRBJ2-7 TRBV5-1 CASSMGGTGSYEQYF TGCGCCAGCAGCATGGGCGGGACAGGGTCCTACGAGCAGTACTTC
TRBD1 NA TRBJ1-5 TRBV24-1 CATSAPGQGSGQPQHF TGTGCCACCAGTGCACCGGGACAGGGATCCGGTCAGCCCCAGCATTTT
TRBD1 NA TRBJ2-6 TRBV30 CAWSQGAGANVLTF TGTGCCTGGAGTCAGGGGGCTGGGGCCAACGTCCTGACTTTC
NA NA TRBJ2-2 TRBV7-2 CASSLGRRDTGELFF TGTGCCAGCAGCTTAGGGCGGCGGGACACCGGGGAGCTGTTTTTT
TRBD2 NA TRBJ2-7 TRBV4-3 CASSQESGGLPEQYF TGCGCCAGCAGCCAAGAGAGCGGGGGACTTCCCGAGCAGTACTTC
NA NA TRBJ1-2 TRBV5-1 CASSLEGDKSNYGYTF TGCGCCAGCAGCTTGGAGGGGGACAAGAGTAACTATGGCTACACCTTC
NA NA TRBJ2-3 TRBV7-2 CASSLAWQGRSDTQYF TGTGCCAGCAGCTTAGCGTGGCAGGGGCGCTCAGATACGCAGTATTTT
TRBD2 NA TRBJ2-5 TRBV10-3 CAISAHTSGGKQETQYF TGTGCCATCAGTGCCCATACTAGCGGGGGGAAGCAAGAGACCCAGTACTTC
NA once TRBJ1-1 TRBV18 CASSPPFGQGTEAFF TGTGCCAGCTCACCACCATTTGGGCAGGGCACTGAAGCTTTCTTT
TRBD1 NA TRBJ1-2 TRBV7-2 CASSVTGDSYGYTF TGTGCCAGCAGCGTCACAGGGGATAGCTATGGCTACACCTTC
NA NA TRBJ2-1 TRBV7-2 CASSPEGLRTIEQFF TGTGCCAGCAGCCCAGAAGGACTACGTACTATTGAGCAGTTCTTC
TRBD1 once TRBJ2-2 TRBV19 CASSDRGHGTGELFF TGTGCCAGTAGCGACAGGGGGCATGGCACCGGGGAGCTGTTTTTT
NA NA TRBJ1-1 TRBV7-3 CASSSGGNTEAFF TGTGCCAGCAGCTCCGGTGGTAACACTGAAGCTTTCTTT
NA NA TRBJ1-2 TRBV6-5 CASSYSRQNYGYTF TGTGCCAGCAGTTACTCACGACAGAACTATGGCTACACCTTC
NA once TRBJ1-1 TRBV18 CASSPSRTEAFF TGTGCCAGCTCACCATCGCGGACAGAAGCTTTCTTT
NA NA TRBJ2-4 TRBV12-3/TRBV12-4 CASSSQRVQYF TGTGCCAGCAGTTCACAGCGGGTTCAGTACTTC
NA few TRBJ2-7 TRBV5-6 CASSLNQGSYEQYF TGTGCCAGCAGCTTGAATCAGGGGAGCTACGAGCAGTACTTC
TRBD2 NA TRBJ2-3 TRBV27 CASSLHPLPAGGPDTQYF TGTGCCAGCAGTTTACACCCTCTCCCAGCGGGGGGGCCAGATACGCAGTATTTT
TRBD1 NA TRBJ2-1 TRBV24-1 CATSDSDRVSYNEQFF TGTGCCACCAGTGATTCAGACAGGGTTAGCTACAATGAGCAGTTCTTC
NA NA TRBJ2-7 TRBV10-1 CASSEPEKFGDEQYF TGCGCCAGCAGTGAGCCCGAAAAATTCGGGGACGAGCAGTACTTC
NA NA TRBJ1-5 TRBV5-8 CASSSGLQGGQPQHF TGTGCCAGCAGCTCCGGCCTCCAGGGTGGTCAGCCCCAGCATTTT
TRBD1 NA TRBJ1-4 TRBV5-6 CASSVGQGFGEKLFF TGTGCCAGCAGCGTAGGACAGGGATTTGGTGAAAAACTGTTTTTT
TRBD1 NA TRBJ1-3 TRBV28 CASSLFAGTGGLWGNTIYF TGTGCCAGCAGTTTATTTGCTGGGACAGGGGGGCTATGGGGAAACACCATATATTTT
TRBD2 NA TRBJ2-3 TRBV9 CASSVSSGGGTDTQYF TGTGCCAGCAGCGTATCTAGCGGGGGGGGCACAGATACGCAGTATTTT
NA NA TRBJ1-1 TRBV4-1 CASEAENTEAFF TGCGCCAGCGAGGCGGAGAACACTGAAGCTTTCTTT
NA NA TRBJ1-5 TRBV27 CASSFGHGGNQPQHF TGTGCCAGCAGTTTCGGACACGGTGGCAATCAGCCCCAGCATTTT
NA NA TRBJ1-2 TRBV5-4 CASTKGGGQNYGYTF TGTGCCAGCACCAAGGGGGGGGGCCAGAACTATGGCTACACCTTC
TRBD1 NA TRBJ2-7 TRBV2 CASGTGTGVYEQYF TGTGCCAGCGGTACCGGGACAGGGGTATACGAGCAGTACTTC
NA NA TRBJ1-2 TRBV19 CASSISNYGYTF TGTGCCAGTAGTATCTCCAACTATGGCTACACCTTC
TRBD2 few TRBJ2-5 TRBV15 CATSRGDGGEETQYF TGTGCCACCAGCAGAGGGGACGGGGGGGAGGAGACCCAGTACTTC
TRBD1 NA TRBJ2-2 TRBV19 CASNSFRGLPAGELFF TGTGCCAGTAACTCCTTCAGGGGGCTCCCAGCCGGGGAGCTGTTTTTT
NA NA TRBJ1-3 TRBV24-1 CATSDLAPGATGNTIYF TGTGCCACCAGTGATTTGGCCCCTGGGGCGACTGGAAACACCATATATTTT
TRBD1 NA TRBJ2-3 TRBV7-2 CASSTRQGYADTQYF TGTGCCAGCAGCACACGACAGGGGTACGCAGATACGCAGTATTTT
NA NA TRBJ1-2 TRBV4-1 CASSPPVLANYGYTF TGCGCCAGCAGCCCCCCGGTCTTGGCTAACTATGGCTACACCTTC
NA NA TRBJ2-2 TRBV6-4 CASSSRQSNTGELFF TGTGCCAGCAGCTCTCGACAGTCGAACACCGGGGAGCTGTTTTTT
NA once TRBJ2-1 TRBV27 CASSLIFSTVNEQFF TGTGCCAGCAGTTTAATTTTTTCGACAGTCAATGAGCAGTTCTTC
NA few TRBJ1-1 TRBV5-6 CASSRAGVDTEAFF TGTGCCAGCAGCCGCGCGGGGGTCGACACTGAAGCTTTCTTT